This T cell receptor beta chain was documented in a study of T cell changes during pregnancy in multiple sclerosis (dated by TCRdb to 2018 to 2020). About the study as a whole: Changes in the T cell repertoire over the course of pregnancy were examined in this study in women with multiple sclerosis.

Library method: the immunoSEQ multiplex PCR assay. TCRdb holds this immuneACCESS table with in-frame rearrangements only. Some clones are missing; in checked studies, unresolved V genes explain under half, and the rest has no known cause. For this sample there are around 68,000 clones; just over 90% appear just once. The ten largest clones represent about 1.5% of the sample. Unmatched junction bases come to 5, with V trimmed by 5 bases and J by 2 bases. The CDR3 sequence holds 15 residues, the cysteine and phenylalanine included. The DNA shown is the 45-base CDR3, in frame from base 1. From a lookup of the germline V gene (reference sequence), CDR1 and CDR2 are SEHNR and FQNEAQ. Concerning this clone: Which antigen it targets is not known. No per-base quality is available; no much larger clone lies one base away.

Sequencing used peripheral blood, obtained in the third trimester of pregnancy. In this chain, TRBV7-9 is recombined with TRBJ2-5, with 10 middle bases fitting TRBD2. The sequence was obtained from a female donor with multiple sclerosis, enrolled in a pregnancy study. Read as DNA, the sequence is TGTGCCAGCAGCCCTTTGACTAGCGGGCAAGAGACCCAGTACTTC. Protein translation: CASSPLTSGQETQYF. With the rest looked up from the reference TRBV7-9 and TRBJ2-5 genes rather than sequenced, the full variable domain is DTGVSQNPRHKITKRGQNVTFRCDPISEHNRLYWYRQTLGQGPEFLTYFQNEAQLEKSRLLSDRFSAERPKGSFSTLEIQRTEQGDSAMYLCASSPLTSGQETQYFGPGTRLLVL.